This T cell receptor beta chain derives from a study of sequential checkpoint blockade in melanoma. Study at large: TCRβ was sequenced from DNA of 90 to 95 pretreatment tumors.

Profiled with immunoSEQ multiplex PCR; TCRdb holds only in-frame clones, not every one. The table has about 2,800 clones, 25% to 30% seen once; the top ten hold 11%. Germline CDR1 reads MNHGY; CDR2 reads SAAAGT. V was pared by 1 base and J by 10 bases, with 14 bases between. The CDR3 sequence is 14 residues long. Described treatment: randomized to nivolumab then ipilimumab (arm A) or the reverse (arm B). None of the patients previously received DNA-damaging chemotherapy. This clone counts as large. V gene TRBV6-8 combines with J gene TRBJ2-1; D could derive from TRBD1 or TRBD2 (6 bases each). The sequence came from a human donor with melanoma. The source material was tumor tissue (inferred from file names), sampled from a patient given nivolumab and ipilimumab in sequence. The CDR3: CASSYYGGRWEQFF. The CDR3, as DNA: TGTGCCAGCAGTTACTATGGGGGGCGGTGGGAGCAGTTCTTC.